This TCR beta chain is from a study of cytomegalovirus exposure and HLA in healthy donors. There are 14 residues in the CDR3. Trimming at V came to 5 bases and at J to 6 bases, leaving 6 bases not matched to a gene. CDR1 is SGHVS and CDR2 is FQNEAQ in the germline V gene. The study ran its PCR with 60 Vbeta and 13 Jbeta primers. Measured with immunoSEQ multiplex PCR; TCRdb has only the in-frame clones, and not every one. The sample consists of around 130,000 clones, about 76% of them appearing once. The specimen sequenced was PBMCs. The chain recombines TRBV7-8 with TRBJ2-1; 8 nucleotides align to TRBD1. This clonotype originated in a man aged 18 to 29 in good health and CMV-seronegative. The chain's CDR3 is CASSHRGLGNEQFF. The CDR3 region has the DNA TGTGCCAGCAGCCACAGGGGGTTGGGCAATGAGCAGTTCTTC.